This T cell receptor beta chain originates from a study of T cell repertoires in ileal Crohn's disease. Study findings and constraints: Active smokers at surgery had more clonal expansions than non-smokers.

The CDR3 loop spans 14 amino acids. Losses at the gene ends were 3 bases for V and 8 bases for J; bases not matched to a gene: 11. From germline, CDR1 is GTSNPN and CDR2 SVGIG (reference sequence). This clone occurred a few times. Its matching antigen is unknown. Generated by immunoSEQ multiplex PCR, the TCRdb table keeps only in-frame clones and is missing some. Of some 1,900 clones listed, 65% to 85% are singletons. Sequenced material: ileal tissue. The TCR sequence derives from an adult with Crohn's disease. The V and J genes are TRBV30 and TRBJ1-2, with TRBD1 matching over 8 bases. CDR3 bases: TGTGCCTGGAGCCTTATCTCGACAGGGGTAGGCTACACCTTC. It yields the protein CAWSLISTGVGYTF.